Below are 22 T cell receptor beta chains sequenced from a single sample in a study of type 1 and type 2 diabetes patients. Genomic DNA was the PCR template. Multiplex PCR with 30 forward and 13 reverse primers amplified the TCR beta CDR3. TCRdb itself ran the multiplex PCR reads through MiXCR, one entry per CDR3 protein. The table shows around 300,000 distinct CDR3 sequences, with more than 45% occurring only once. Sequencing input: peripheral blood mononuclear cells (PBMCs). The receptors were sampled from a man younger than 30 with type 2 diabetes.

The genes are TRBV12-3 or TRBV12-4 and TRBJ2-6; D could derive from TRBD1 or TRBD2 (5 bases each). Trimming shortened V by 7 bases and J by 0 bases, and 13 bases separated the two germline ends. There are 16 residues in the CDR3. The chain's CDR3 is CASTPGRSSGANVLTF. The CDR3 coding sequence is TGTGCCAGCACTCCGGGACGAAGCTCTGGGGCCAACGTCCTGACTTTC.

This clonotype was found a few times. The chain couples TRBV15 to TRBJ2-3; D call uncertain. The V gene lost 0 bases and the J gene lost 4 bases, with 11 bases spanning the gap. Looked up from germline, CDR1 is LNHNV and CDR2 is YYDKDF (reference sequence). This CDR3 contains 15 residues. CDR3 in DNA: TGTGCCACCAGCAGAGATCCGGATGGCGCAGATACGCAGTATTTT. Protein: CATSRDPDGADTQYF.

The chain links TRBV6-5 to TRBJ2-5; no clear D. Per germline, CDR1 MNHEY and CDR2 SVGAGI. The CDR3 consists of 13 residues. Trimming took 6 bases from V and 2 from J, leaving 10 bases between them. The DNA for the CDR3 is TGTGCCAGCAGCCCCTTCGGACAAGAGACCCAGTACTTC. Its translation: CASSPFGQETQYF.

The chain has TRBV7-2 and TRBJ1-5, with D perhaps matching TRBD1 (5 bases). V was shortened by 5 bases and J by 4 bases, with 15 bases between the two germline ends. Germline CDR1 is SGHTA and CDR2 is FQGNSA. There are 15 residues in the CDR3. The CDR3 sequence: CASSQDPRENQPQHF. The CDR3 bases are TGTGCCAGCAGCCAAGATCCCAGGGAGAATCAGCCCCAGCATTTT.

The chain has TRBV7-8 and TRBJ1-4; 7 bases line up with TRBD1. With V trimmed by 5 bases and J by 8 bases, 11 bases remained unmatched. The CDR3 runs to 15 residues. Germline V gives CDR1 SGHVS, CDR2 FQNEAQ. CDR3 residues: CASSRGEGAGEKLFF. CDR3 bases: TGTGCCAGCAGCCGAGGAGAGGGGGCGGGCGAAAAACTGTTTTTT.

Many counts were recorded for this clonotype. This chain connects TRBV15 to TRBJ2-5; 10 bases agree with TRBD1. This CDR3 is 14 amino acids long. The germline gives CDR1 LNHNV, CDR2 YYDKDF (reference sequence). J was trimmed by 4 bases and V by 8 bases; bases with no gene match: 7. CDR3 sequence reads: CATGDRGGIETQYF. The CDR3 nucleotides are TGTGCCACCGGGGACAGGGGAGGAATAGAGACCCAGTACTTC.

The CDR3 DNA is TGCAGTGCCCCTATCGGCGGAGTCAACACTGAAGCTTTCTTT. It yields the protein CSAPIGGVNTEAFF. This chain links TRBV20-1 with TRBJ1-1; no clear D. V dropped 6 bases and J dropped 2 bases, with 16 bases sitting between them. The CDR3 spans 14 residues. Germline loops: CDR1 DFQATT, CDR2 SNEGSKA (reference sequence).

The V gene is TRBV2, the J gene TRBJ2-7, with TRBD2 matching 7 bases. Per the germline V gene, CDR1 is SNHLY and CDR2 is FYNNEI. Trimming at V came to 6 bases and at J to 1 base, leaving 3 bases not matched to a gene. The CDR3 length is 13 residues. The CDR3 nucleotides are TGTGCCAGCAGGGGAGGGTTGTCCTACGAGCAGTACTTC. It encodes CASRGGLSYEQYF.

The sample holds a few counts of this clonotype. This chain connects TRBV27 to TRBJ1-1, with a possible D match to TRBD1 (5 bases). The V end lost 2 bases, the J end lost 7 bases, and 8 bases lay between the germline ends. CDR3 length equals 12 residues. Germline CDR1 and CDR2: MNHEY and SMNVEV (reference sequence). The CDR3 nucleotides are TGTGCCAGCAGTTTAATTGGGGGTGAAGCTTTCTTT. This sequence encodes CASSLIGGEAFF.

The CDR3 loop is CATIRLRGPPNYGYTF. The DNA of the CDR3 is TGTGCCACGATTCGATTGCGGGGGCCACCTAACTATGGCTACACCTTC. This sequence joins TRBV24-1 and TRBJ1-2; weak D call: TRBD1 (6 bases). The CDR3 is 16 amino acids. V was clipped by 10 bases and J by 0 bases, with 20 bases between them. Germline V gene data show CDR1 as KGHDR and CDR2 as SFDVKD.

Of note for this clonotype: One end of the junction fails to match germline, which may point to a read error. The V gene is TRBV5-1, the J gene TRBJ2-3, with D maybe TRBD2 (7 bases). CDR1 and CDR2 from the germline V gene are SGHRS and YFSETQ. This CDR3 is 15 amino acids long. The CDR3 is CASCRRGAYTDTQYF. CDR3 coding DNA: TGCGCCAGCTGCCGCCGGGGGGCTTACACAGATACGCAGTACTTT.

The chain recombines TRBV20-1 with TRBJ2-7; D might be TRBD2 (5 bases). Germline V CDR1 and CDR2: DFQATT, SNEGSKA (reference sequence). Trimming removed 3 bases from V and 3 bases from J, with 12 bases in between. The CDR3 extends over 13 amino acids. CDR3: CSARRVKVYEQYF. CDR3 nucleotides: TGCAGTGCTAGGCGGGTAAAAGTCTACGAGCAGTACTTC.

V gene TRBV19 combines with J gene TRBJ2-5; a weak D match, TRBD2 (5 bases). The CDR3 has 18 amino acids. Germline V CDR1 and CDR2: LNHDA, SQIVND (reference sequence). The V gene lost 2 bases and the J gene lost 2 bases, with 21 bases spanning the gap. The CDR3 nucleotides are TGTGCCAGTAGTATAAAGTGGGAGAACAGCATCTTGCAAGAGACCCAGTACTTC. It codes for CASSIKWENSILQETQYF.

This clonotype was found a few times. This chain connects TRBV19 to TRBJ2-1, with D maybe TRBD2 (5 bases). CDR1 LNHDA and CDR2 SQIVND come from the germline V gene (reference sequence). The V and J ends lost 3 bases and 3 bases respectively, with 9 bases between them. The CDR3 runs 14 residues. CDR3 sequence (DNA): TGTGCCAGTAGTATGGACGGGATCTACAATGAGCAGTTCTTC. This encodes CASSMDGIYNEQFF.

V and J are TRBV20-1 and TRBJ1-6; a possible D gene is TRBD1 (5 bases). V gave up 3 bases and J gave up 6 bases, with 12 bases separating them. Germline V CDR1 and CDR2: DFQATT, SNEGSKA (reference sequence). This CDR3 has 14 residues. CDR3 loop: CSARVDGGNSPLHF. In DNA form, the CDR3 reads TGCAGTGCTAGGGTGGACGGGGGTAATTCACCCCTCCACTTT.

This clonotype was recorded a few times. The chain couples TRBV2 to TRBJ1-2, with TRBD1 matching 7 bases. The CDR3 runs to 13 residues. Germline-derived CDR1 and CDR2 are SNHLY and FYNNEI. J gave up 8 bases and V 10 bases, and 13 bases lay outside the gene matches. This CDR3 is CAIKRQGSSGYTF. As DNA, the CDR3 is TGTGCCATTAAGAGACAGGGAAGTAGCGGCTACACCTTC.

The sample holds one count of this clonotype. This chain uses TRBV18 with TRBJ1-1, with D perhaps matching TRBD1 (5 bases). This CDR3 region has 14 residues. Per the germline V gene, CDR1 is KGHSH and CDR2 is LQKENI. Trimming removed 8 bases at V and 6 bases at J, with 19 bases between. The CDR3 coding sequence is TGTGCCAGCCTAAGCAATACAGGAGTAGCTGAAGCTTTCTTT. It translates to CASLSNTGVAEAFF.

This sequence joins TRBV20-1 and TRBJ1-1; TRBD1 aligns across 7 bases. Germline CDR1 reads DFQATT; CDR2 reads SNEGSKA (reference sequence). The CDR3 spans 15 residues. The V gene end was trimmed by 0 bases and the J gene end by 1 base; junction bases not matched to a gene: 5. CDR3 amino acids: CSARDSGQPNTEAFF. Written as DNA, the CDR3 is TGCAGTGCTAGAGATTCGGGACAGCCGAACACTGAAGCTTTCTTT.

This clonotype came up a few times. CDR3 protein: CASSSTSGRDSYNEQFF. CDR3 DNA sequence: TGTGCCAGTAGTTCGACTAGCGGGAGGGATTCCTACAATGAGCAGTTCTTC. The V and J genes are TRBV19 and TRBJ2-1; 14 bases map to TRBD2. Looked up from germline, CDR1 is LNHDA and CDR2 is SQIVND (reference sequence). The CDR3 is 17 residues long. V lost 5 bases to trimming and J lost 1 base; unmatched junction nucleotides: 4.

This chain uses TRBV7-2 with TRBJ1-1, with D perhaps TRBD1 (6 bases). The germline CDR1 and CDR2 sequences are SGHTA and FQGNSA. This CDR3 is 14 amino acids long. With 5 bases removed from V and 4 bases from J, the gap between germline ends came to 14 bases. CDR3 loop: CASSPQQGFTEAFF. Written as DNA, the CDR3 is TGTGCCAGCAGCCCCCAGCAGGGGTTCACTGAAGCTTTCTTT.

The chain employs TRBV11-2 and TRBJ1-2; D perhaps matches TRBD1 (6 bases). The CDR3 totals 13 residues. Deletions cut 5 bases from V and 6 bases from J, with 13 bases between. CDR1 is SGHAT, CDR2 FQNNGV, per germline. For the CDR3, the DNA is TGTGCCAGCAGCGTCGGACAGCTTGATGGCTACACCTTC. Protein product: CASSVGQLDGYTF.

This clonotype has more than one count but fewer than ten. The chain carries TRBV2 and TRBJ2-1; 10 bases are shared with TRBD2. V lost 0 bases to trimming and J lost 2 bases; unmatched junction nucleotides: 7. This CDR3 region has 18 residues. Looked up from germline, CDR1 is SNHLY and CDR2 is FYNNEI. The chain's CDR3 is CASSEAPSGGAAYNEQFF. CDR3 nucleotides: TGTGCCAGCAGTGAAGCTCCCAGCGGGGGGGCGGCCTACAATGAGCAGTTCTTC.